The 25 T cell receptor beta chains listed next were all sequenced from one sample in a study of blood T cell repertoires in COVID-19 (TCRdb year 2020). The library was produced with the immunoSEQ multiplex PCR assay. As stored in TCRdb, this immuneACCESS dataset retains in-frame rearrangements with V and J assigned. A fraction of the clones does not appear; measured against another copy, unresolved V genes explain less than half of the discrepancy, and the remainder lacks a known reason. Counted in this sample were some 350,000 clones; 90% of them appeared once. The ten largest clones take up about 7% of the sample. The specimen was peripheral blood. These receptors were obtained from a man younger than 30 with active or convalescent COVID-19.

This rearrangement joins TRBV28 to TRBJ1-3, with 7 bases matching TRBD1. The CDR3 loop spans 15 amino acids. Germline lookup yields CDR1 MDHEN and CDR2 SYDVKM. V lost 7 bases and J lost 0; bases outside the gene matches: 6. The CDR3 nucleotides are TGTGCCAGCATCAACAGGGGAAGCTCTGGAAACACCATATATTTT. As protein: CASINRGSSGNTIYF.

The J gene is TRBJ1-3, the V gene TRBV9, with D hard to call. Germline V lookup: CDR1 SGDLS, CDR2 YYNGEE. The CDR3 runs 17 residues. The V end was cut by 2 bases, the J end by 0 bases, with 15 bases between. The CDR3 reads CASSVVPSGYSGNTIYF. DNA of the CDR3: TGTGCCAGCAGCGTTGTCCCATCGGGGTACTCTGGAAACACCATATATTTT.

The rearrangement links TRBV6-5 to TRBJ2-7, with 9 nucleotides matching TRBD2. CDR1 and CDR2 (germline): MNHEY, SVGAGI. The junction had 10 bases not matched to a gene; V was cut back by 7 bases and J by 3 bases. The CDR3 spans 15 residues. In DNA form, the CDR3 reads TGTGCCAGCACCCCTCGACTAGCGGACAACTACGAGCAGTACTTC. Its protein product is CASTPRLADNYEQYF.

V is TRBV28 and J is TRBJ2-7, with D perhaps matching TRBD1 (6 bases). Germline V lookup: CDR1 MDHEN, CDR2 SYDVKM. The germline V and J ends were trimmed by 7 bases and 3 bases, with 16 bases remaining between them. The CDR3 has 14 amino acids. The CDR3 loop is CASKDAGVDYEQYF. The CDR3, as DNA: TGTGCCAGCAAGGATGCAGGGGTGGACTACGAGCAGTACTTC.

This chain uses TRBV7-9 with TRBJ1-2; 7 bases fit TRBD1. The CDR3 has 14 amino acids. Germline V gene sequence: CDR1 SEHNR, CDR2 FQNEAQ (reference sequence). V gave up 4 bases and J gave up 3 bases; unmatched junction bases: 5. This CDR3 reads CASSSTTGDYGYTF. The DNA of the CDR3 is TGTGCCAGCAGCTCTACTACAGGGGACTATGGCTACACCTTC.

The genes are TRBV4-2 and TRBJ2-6; a possible D gene is TRBD1 (6 bases). Germline CDR1 reads LGHNA; CDR2 reads YNFKEQ. The CDR3 is 18 residues long. V shed 3 bases and J shed 0 bases, with 15 bases lying between them. The CDR3 here is CASSQQGKYDSGANVLTF. The CDR3 DNA sequence: TGTGCCAGCAGCCAGCAGGGGAAGTACGACTCTGGGGCCAACGTCCTGACTTTC.

The CDR3 protein is CASSFGGGSGNTIYF. The CDR3 region has the DNA TGTGCCAGCAGTTTCGGGGGGGGGTCTGGAAACACCATATATTTT. The rearrangement joins TRBV27 to TRBJ1-3, with D possibly TRBD1 on 5 matching bases. CDR3 length: 15 residues. V lost 3 bases to trimming and J lost 1 base, with 10 bases between them. Germline CDR1 reads MNHEY; CDR2 reads SMNVEV (reference sequence).

The sample holds one count of this clone. This chain connects TRBV6-5 to TRBJ2-5; D might be TRBD1 (5 bases). V lost 7 bases to trimming and J lost 1 base, with 16 bases between them. The CDR3 spans 15 residues. The V gene's germline CDR1 is MNHEY and CDR2 SVGAGI. The CDR3 loop reads CASTLRPRAQETQYF. CDR3 in DNA: TGTGCCAGCACCCTGCGTCCCAGGGCCCAAGAGACCCAGTACTTC.

The chain has TRBV4-1 and TRBJ2-7; 12 bases align to TRBD2. The CDR3 has 15 residues. V gave up 2 bases and J gave up 2 bases; unmatched junction bases: 1. Germline CDR1 reads MGHRA; CDR2 reads YSYEKL. The CDR3 bases are TGCGCCAGCAGCCAACTAGCGGGAGGGCCCTACGAGCAGTACTTC. Amino acid sequence: CASSQLAGGPYEQYF.

CDR3 amino acids: CASSASTDTHQPQHF. CDR3 in DNA: TGTGCCAGCAGCGCCTCTACCGACACCCATCAGCCCCAGCATTTT. The chain couples TRBV6-5 to TRBJ1-5; D remains ambiguous. This CDR3 contains 15 residues. CDR1 is MNHEY and CDR2 is SVGAGI in the germline V gene. Trimming took 6 bases from V and 5 from J, leaving 17 bases between them.

The chain has TRBV7-9 and TRBJ2-5, with D tentatively TRBD1 (6 bases). The CDR3 runs 15 residues. CDR1 and CDR2 (germline): SEHNR, FQNEAQ (reference sequence). The V gene lost 3 bases and the J gene lost 2 bases, with 13 bases spanning the gap. CDR3 coding DNA: TGTGCCAGCAGCTTCTTCACAGGGCCACAAGAGACCCAGTACTTC. Its translation is CASSFFTGPQETQYF.

The genes are TRBV18 and TRBJ2-3; a possible D gene is TRBD2 (6 bases). The V gene lost 3 bases and the J gene lost 1 base, with 8 bases spanning the gap. The CDR3 is 14 residues long. Per the germline V gene, CDR1 is KGHSH and CDR2 is LQKENI. CDR3 residues: CASSPWGGTDTQYF. Written as DNA, the CDR3 is TGTGCCAGCTCACCGTGGGGGGGCACAGATACGCAGTATTTT. Drawing the rest from reference TRBV18 and TRBJ2-3, the complete variable domain is NAGVMQNPRHLVRRRGQEARLRCSPMKGHSHVYWYRQLPEEGLKFMVYLQKENIIDESGMPKERFSAEFPKEGPSILRIQQVVRGDSAAYFCASSPWGGTDTQYFGPGTRLTVL.

The chain combines TRBV6-5 with TRBJ2-7, with D maybe TRBD2 (6 bases). The V and J ends lost 0 bases and 7 bases respectively, with 16 bases between them. Germline CDR1 MNHEY, CDR2 SVGAGI. CDR3 size: 15 residues. CDR3 sequence: CASSYSGLPVWEQYF. CDR3 in DNA: TGTGCCAGCAGTTACTCTGGACTACCTGTTTGGGAGCAGTACTTC.

This chain connects TRBV6-5 to TRBJ1-6; no clear D. Germline lookup yields CDR1 MNHEY and CDR2 SVGAGI. The CDR3 contains 16 residues. V was clipped by 2 bases and J by 10 bases, with 18 bases between them. CDR3 protein: CASSYQSRGWGSPLHF. In nucleotides, the CDR3 is TGTGCCAGCAGTTACCAGTCGCGGGGTTGGGGATCACCCCTCCACTTT.

The V and J genes are TRBV9 and TRBJ1-3; D is perhaps TRBD1 (6 bases). CDR1 is SGDLS, CDR2 YYNGEE, per germline. The CDR3 loop spans 17 amino acids. V lost 4 bases and J lost 0, with 17 bases in between. The CDR3 loop is CASSSQSGHSSGNTIYF. The CDR3 nucleotides are TGTGCCAGCAGCTCTCAATCGGGACACTCCTCTGGAAACACCATATATTTT.

V is TRBV19 and J is TRBJ1-5; 10 positions agree with TRBD1. With 3 bases clipped from V and 9 bases from J, the junction kept 5 bases outside the gene matches. The CDR3 spans 14 residues. Germline V gives CDR1 LNHDA, CDR2 SQIVND (reference sequence). The CDR3: CASSIFGDRGPQHF. In DNA form, the CDR3 reads TGTGCCAGTAGTATCTTCGGGGACAGGGGGCCCCAGCATTTT.

The rearrangement joins TRBV19 to TRBJ1-5; unclear D gene. V gave up 4 bases and J gave up 6 bases, with 13 bases separating them. The CDR3 contains 14 residues. The V gene's germline CDR1 is LNHDA and CDR2 SQIVND (reference sequence). This CDR3 is CASSTGPGSQPQHF. CDR3 nucleotide sequence: TGTGCCAGTAGTACCGGGCCGGGGAGTCAGCCCCAGCATTTT. Variable domain in full (rest from reference TRBV19 and TRBJ1-5): DGGITQSPKYLFRKEGQNVTLSCEQNLNHDAMYWYRQDPGQGLRLIYYSQIVNDFQKGDIAEGYSVSREKKESFPLTVTSAQKNPTAFYLCASSTGPGSQPQHFGDGTRLSIL.

The chain employs TRBV6-1 and TRBJ1-5; possibly TRBD1 for D (6 bases). Trimming shortened V by 2 bases and J by 1 base, and 9 bases separated the two germline ends. Germline V lookup: CDR1 MNHNS, CDR2 SASEGT. This CDR3 is 15 amino acids long. CDR3 nucleotides: TGTGCCAGCAGTGAAAGGGGGAGAAGCAATCAGCCCCAGCATTTT. The encoded protein is CASSERGRSNQPQHF.

This chain joins TRBV27 and TRBJ2-5; tentatively, D is TRBD2 (6 bases). V lost 7 bases to trimming and J lost 1 base, with 13 bases between them. The CDR3 is made up of 14 amino acids. Germline V gene lookup returns CDR1 MNHEY and CDR2 SMNVEV (reference sequence). The DNA of the CDR3 is TGTGCCAGCAAATGGGCGGGGAGCCAAGAGACCCAGTACTTC. Protein: CASKWAGSQETQYF.

The V and J genes are TRBV7-2 and TRBJ2-1; a possible D gene is TRBD2 (6 bases). V was shortened by 5 bases and J by 1 base, with 12 bases between the two germline ends. In germline, CDR1 is SGHTA, CDR2 FQGNSA. The CDR3 is made up of 15 amino acids. This chain's CDR3 is CASSPEGRSYNEQFF. The CDR3 region has the DNA TGTGCCAGCAGCCCCGAGGGGAGGTCCTACAATGAGCAGTTCTTC.

The V call is TRBV5-1, the J call TRBJ2-1, with D perhaps matching TRBD2 (5 bases). The CDR3 is made up of 15 amino acids. CDR1 and CDR2 from the germline V gene are SGHRS and YFSETQ. Trimming took off 5 bases at V and 2 bases at J, with 14 bases between the two ends. Here the CDR3 DNA reads TGCGCCAGCAGGCCTCCGAGGGATCCCTACAATGAGCAGTTCTTC. It is translated as CASRPPRDPYNEQFF.

The chain links TRBV10-3 to TRBJ2-5, with TRBD2 identical over 11 bases. CDR1 is ENHRY, CDR2 SYGVKD, per germline. The CDR3 length is 15 residues. The junction had 10 bases not matched to a gene; V was cut back by 8 bases and J by 5 bases. The CDR3 protein is CAISPTSGGGETQYF. The CDR3 nucleotides read TGTGCCATCTCCCCCACTAGCGGGGGCGGGGAGACCCAGTACTTC.

CDR3 in amino acids: CASSYGGAGYGYTF. DNA for the CDR3: TGTGCCAGCAGTTACGGGGGGGCAGGCTATGGCTACACCTTC. This sequence joins TRBV6-2 or TRBV6-3 and TRBJ1-2; possible D gene TRBD1, 6 bases. CDR3 length equals 14 residues. Germline V gene sequence: CDR1 MNHEY, CDR2 SVGEGT. With 2 bases removed from V and 4 bases from J, the gap between germline ends came to 11 bases.

V is TRBV6-5 and J is TRBJ2-7, with 8 bases aligning to TRBD1. J lost 2 bases, V lost 6 bases, and 6 bases had no gene match. The CDR3 extends over 14 amino acids. Germline CDR1 and CDR2: MNHEY and SVGAGI. The chain's CDR3 is CASSLSGGTYEQYF. CDR3 nucleotides: TGTGCCAGCAGCCTATCAGGGGGCACCTACGAGCAGTACTTC.

Comments on this clone: Other DNA sequences within the sample encode an identical CDR3. The rearrangement joins TRBV27 to TRBJ1-5; no reliable D call. The CDR3 sequence is 14 residues long. Trimming shortened V by 4 bases and J by 1 base, and 8 bases separated the two germline ends. The germline gives CDR1 MNHEY, CDR2 SMNVEV (reference sequence). CDR3 sequence reads: CASSSPGSNQPQHF. In DNA form, the CDR3 reads TGTGCCAGCAGTTCACCGGGGAGCAATCAGCCCCAGCATTTT.